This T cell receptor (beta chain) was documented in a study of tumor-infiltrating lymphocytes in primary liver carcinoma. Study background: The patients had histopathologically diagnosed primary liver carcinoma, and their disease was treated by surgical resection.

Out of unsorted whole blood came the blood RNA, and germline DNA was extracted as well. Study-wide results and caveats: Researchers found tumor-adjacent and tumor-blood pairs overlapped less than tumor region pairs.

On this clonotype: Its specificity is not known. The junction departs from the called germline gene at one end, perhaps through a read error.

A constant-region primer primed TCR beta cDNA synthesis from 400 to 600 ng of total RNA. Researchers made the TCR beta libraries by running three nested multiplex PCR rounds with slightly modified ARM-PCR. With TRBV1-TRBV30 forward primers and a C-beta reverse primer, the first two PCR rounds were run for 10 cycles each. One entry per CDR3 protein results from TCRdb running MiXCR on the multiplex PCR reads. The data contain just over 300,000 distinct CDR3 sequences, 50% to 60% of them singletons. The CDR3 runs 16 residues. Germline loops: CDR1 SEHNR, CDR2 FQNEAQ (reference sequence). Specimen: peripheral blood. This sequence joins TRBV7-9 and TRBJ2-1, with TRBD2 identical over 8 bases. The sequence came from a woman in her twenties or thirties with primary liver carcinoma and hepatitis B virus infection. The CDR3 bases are TGTGTCAGCAGCTTAGCAGGAGCGGGAGTACTCAATGAGCAGTTCTTC. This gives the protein CVSSLAGAGVLNEQFF.